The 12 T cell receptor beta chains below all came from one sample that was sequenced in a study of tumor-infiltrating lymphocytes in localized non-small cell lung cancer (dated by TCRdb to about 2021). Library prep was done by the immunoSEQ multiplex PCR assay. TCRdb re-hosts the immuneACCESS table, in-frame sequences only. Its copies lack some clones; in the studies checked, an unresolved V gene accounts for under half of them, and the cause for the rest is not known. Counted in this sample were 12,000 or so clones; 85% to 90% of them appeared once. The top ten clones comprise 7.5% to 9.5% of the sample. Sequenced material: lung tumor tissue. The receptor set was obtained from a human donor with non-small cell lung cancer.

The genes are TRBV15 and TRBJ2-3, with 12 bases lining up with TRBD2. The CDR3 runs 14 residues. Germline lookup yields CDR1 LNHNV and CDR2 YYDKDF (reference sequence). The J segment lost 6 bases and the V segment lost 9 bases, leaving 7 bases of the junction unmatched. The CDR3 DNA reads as TGTGCCACGGCGGGACTAGCGGGTCTTGATACGCAGTATTTT. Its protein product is CATAGLAGLDTQYF.

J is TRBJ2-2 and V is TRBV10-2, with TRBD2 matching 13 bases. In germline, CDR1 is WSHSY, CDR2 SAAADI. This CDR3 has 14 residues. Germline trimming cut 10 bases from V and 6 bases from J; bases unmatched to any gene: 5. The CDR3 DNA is TGCGCCACCGGGACTAGCGGGACGGCCGGGGAGCTGTTTTTT. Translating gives CATGTSGTAGELFF.

CDR3 coding DNA: TGTGCCAGCAGTGAGGTGAACACTGAAGCTTTCTTT. Translation: CASSEVNTEAFF. This chain uses TRBV28 with TRBJ1-1; D unclear. The CDR3 contains 12 residues. V was cut by 5 bases and J by 0 bases, with 4 bases left in between. Germline CDR1 MDHEN, CDR2 SYDVKM.

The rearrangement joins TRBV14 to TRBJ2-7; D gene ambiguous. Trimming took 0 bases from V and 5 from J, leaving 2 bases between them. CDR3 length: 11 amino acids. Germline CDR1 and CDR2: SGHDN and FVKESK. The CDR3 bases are TGTGCCAGCAGCCAAGATCACGAGCAGTACTTC. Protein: CASSQDHEQYF.

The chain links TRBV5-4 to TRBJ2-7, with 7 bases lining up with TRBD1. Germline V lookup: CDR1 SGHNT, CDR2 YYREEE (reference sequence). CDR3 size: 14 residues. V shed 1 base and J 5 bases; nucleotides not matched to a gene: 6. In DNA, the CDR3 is TGTGCCAGCAGCTTGCCGACAGGGACCCACGAGCAGTACTTC. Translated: CASSLPTGTHEQYF.

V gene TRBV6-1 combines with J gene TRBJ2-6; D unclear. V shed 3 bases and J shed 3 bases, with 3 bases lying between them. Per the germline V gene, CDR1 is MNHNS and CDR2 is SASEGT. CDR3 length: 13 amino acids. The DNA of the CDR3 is TGTGCCAGCAGTGAGGTTGGGGCCAACGTCCTGACTTTC. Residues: CASSEVGANVLTF.

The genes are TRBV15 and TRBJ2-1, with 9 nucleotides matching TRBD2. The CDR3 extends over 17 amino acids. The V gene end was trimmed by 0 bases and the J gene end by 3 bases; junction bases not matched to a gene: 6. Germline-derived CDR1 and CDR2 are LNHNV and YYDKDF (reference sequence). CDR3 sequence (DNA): TGTGCCACCAGCAGAGATCGTGGCGGGAGGGGCTACAATGAGCAGTTCTTC. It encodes CATSRDRGGRGYNEQFF.

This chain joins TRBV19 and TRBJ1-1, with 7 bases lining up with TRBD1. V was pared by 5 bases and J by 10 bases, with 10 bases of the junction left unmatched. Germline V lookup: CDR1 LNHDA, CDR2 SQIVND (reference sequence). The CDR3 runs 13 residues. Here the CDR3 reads CASSVGTQGGAFF. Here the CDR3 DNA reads TGTGCCAGTAGTGTCGGGACCCAGGGGGGAGCTTTCTTT. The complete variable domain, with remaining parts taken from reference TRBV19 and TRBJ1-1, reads DGGITQSPKYLFRKEGQNVTLSCEQNLNHDAMYWYRQDPGQGLRLIYYSQIVNDFQKGDIAEGYSVSREKKESFPLTVTSAQKNPTAFYLCASSVGTQGGAFFGQGTRLTVV.

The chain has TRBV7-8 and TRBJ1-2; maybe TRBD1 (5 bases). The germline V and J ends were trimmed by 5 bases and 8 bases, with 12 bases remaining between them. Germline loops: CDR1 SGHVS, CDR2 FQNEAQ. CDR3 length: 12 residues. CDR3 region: CASSLVGEGYTF. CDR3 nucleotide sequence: TGTGCCAGCAGCCTCGTGGGGGAGGGCTACACCTTC.

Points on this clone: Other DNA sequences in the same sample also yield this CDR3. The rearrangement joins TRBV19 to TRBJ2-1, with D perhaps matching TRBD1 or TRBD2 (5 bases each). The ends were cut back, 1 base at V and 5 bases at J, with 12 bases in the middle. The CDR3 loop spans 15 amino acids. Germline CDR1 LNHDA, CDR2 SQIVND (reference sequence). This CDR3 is CASSIAGLGDNEQFF. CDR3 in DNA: TGTGCCAGTAGTATAGCCGGGTTGGGGGACAATGAGCAGTTCTTC.

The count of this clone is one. Here the CDR3 reads CASSLTSGGTDTQYF. The CDR3 DNA is TGTGCCAGCAGCCTGACTAGCGGGGGCACAGATACGCAGTATTTT. V usage is TRBV5-4 and J usage is TRBJ2-3; 11 bases match TRBD2. The CDR3 consists of 15 residues. Per the germline V gene, CDR1 is SGHNT and CDR2 is YYREEE (reference sequence). Germline trimming cut 4 bases from V and 1 base from J; bases unmatched to any gene: 2.

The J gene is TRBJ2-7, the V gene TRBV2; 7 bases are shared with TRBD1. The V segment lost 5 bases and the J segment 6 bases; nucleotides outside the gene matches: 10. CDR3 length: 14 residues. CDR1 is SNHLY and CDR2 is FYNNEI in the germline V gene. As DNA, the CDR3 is TGTGCCAGCAGTAGTGGGACAGCGAGGACCGAGCAGTACTTC. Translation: CASSSGTARTEQYF.